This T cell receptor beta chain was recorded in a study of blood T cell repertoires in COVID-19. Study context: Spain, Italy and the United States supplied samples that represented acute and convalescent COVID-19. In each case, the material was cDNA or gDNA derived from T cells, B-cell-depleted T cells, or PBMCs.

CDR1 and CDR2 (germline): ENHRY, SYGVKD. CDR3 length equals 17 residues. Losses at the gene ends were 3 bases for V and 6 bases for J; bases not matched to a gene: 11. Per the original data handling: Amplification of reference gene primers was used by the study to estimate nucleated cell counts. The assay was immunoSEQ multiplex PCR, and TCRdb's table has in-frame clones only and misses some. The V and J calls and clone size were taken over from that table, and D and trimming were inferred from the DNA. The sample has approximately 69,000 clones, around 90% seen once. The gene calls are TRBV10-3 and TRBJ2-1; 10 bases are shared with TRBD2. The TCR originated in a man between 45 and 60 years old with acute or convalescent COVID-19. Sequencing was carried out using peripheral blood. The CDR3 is CAISETGSGGQFNEQFF. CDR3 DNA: TGTGCCATCAGTGAAACCGGTAGCGGGGGGCAATTCAATGAGCAGTTCTTC.